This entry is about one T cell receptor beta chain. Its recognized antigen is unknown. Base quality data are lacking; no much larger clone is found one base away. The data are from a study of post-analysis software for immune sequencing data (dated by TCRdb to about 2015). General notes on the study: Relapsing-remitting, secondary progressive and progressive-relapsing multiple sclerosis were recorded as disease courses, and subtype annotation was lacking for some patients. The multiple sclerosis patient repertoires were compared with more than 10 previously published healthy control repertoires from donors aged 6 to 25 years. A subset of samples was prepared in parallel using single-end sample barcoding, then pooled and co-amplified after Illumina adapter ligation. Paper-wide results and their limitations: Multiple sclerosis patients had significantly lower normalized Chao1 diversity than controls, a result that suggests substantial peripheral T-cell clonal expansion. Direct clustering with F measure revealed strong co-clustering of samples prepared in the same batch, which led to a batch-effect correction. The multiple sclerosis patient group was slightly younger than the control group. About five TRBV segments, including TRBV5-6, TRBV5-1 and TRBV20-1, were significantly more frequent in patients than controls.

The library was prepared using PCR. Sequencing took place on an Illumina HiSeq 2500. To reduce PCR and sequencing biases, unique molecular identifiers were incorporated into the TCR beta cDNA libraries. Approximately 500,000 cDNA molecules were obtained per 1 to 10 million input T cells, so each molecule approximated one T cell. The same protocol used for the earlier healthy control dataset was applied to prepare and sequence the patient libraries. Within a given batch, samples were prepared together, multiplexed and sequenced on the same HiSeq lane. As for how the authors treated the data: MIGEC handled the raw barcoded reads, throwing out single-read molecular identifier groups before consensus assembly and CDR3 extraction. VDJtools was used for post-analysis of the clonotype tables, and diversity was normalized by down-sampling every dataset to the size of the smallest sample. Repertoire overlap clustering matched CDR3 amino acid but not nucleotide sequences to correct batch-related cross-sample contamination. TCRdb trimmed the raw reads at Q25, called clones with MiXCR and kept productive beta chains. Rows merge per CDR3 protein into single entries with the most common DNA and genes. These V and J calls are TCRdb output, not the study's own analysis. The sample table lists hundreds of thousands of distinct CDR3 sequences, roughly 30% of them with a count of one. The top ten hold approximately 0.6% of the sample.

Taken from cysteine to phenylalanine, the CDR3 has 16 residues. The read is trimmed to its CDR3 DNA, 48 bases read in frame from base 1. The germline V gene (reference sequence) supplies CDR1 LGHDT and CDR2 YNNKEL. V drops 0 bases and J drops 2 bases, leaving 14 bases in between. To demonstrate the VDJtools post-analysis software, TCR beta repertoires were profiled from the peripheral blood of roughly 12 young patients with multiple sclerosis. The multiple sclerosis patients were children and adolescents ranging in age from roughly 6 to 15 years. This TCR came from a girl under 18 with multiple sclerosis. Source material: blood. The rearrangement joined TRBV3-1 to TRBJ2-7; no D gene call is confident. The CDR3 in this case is CASSQDLGKWPYEQYF. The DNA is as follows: TGTGCCAGCAGCCAAGATCTAGGGAAATGGCCCTACGAGCAGTACTTC.